Sequencing of this TCR beta chain was carried out in a study of T cells in Graves' hyperthyroidism and ophthalmopathy (dated by TCRdb to between 2019 and 2020). Regarding the study in general: Peripheral blood was collected at initial diagnosis, before any treatment. To identify TCR V-J signatures that set the groups apart, the researchers used a discovery cohort of 95 to 100 patients, made up of 40 to 45 with Graves' ophthalmopathy and 57 with stable Graves' hyperthyroidism. Prospective prediction of ophthalmopathy was tested in an independent validation cohort consisting of 18 to 20 hyperthyroidism patients and approximately 16 patients who later progressed to ophthalmopathy. The roughly 100 discovery patients were randomly divided into training and test sets at a 7:3 ratio. Thyroid tissue and blood T-cell repertoires from roughly 6 Graves' hyperthyroidism patients were also compared in the study. Following sampling, methimazole starting at 30 mg daily was given to hyperthyroidism patients, and high-dose intravenous methylprednisolone was given to ophthalmopathy patients. The paper describes TCR Vbeta CDR3 sequencing of more than 120 peripheral blood samples, made up of 43 ophthalmopathy patients, approximately 76 hyperthyroidism patients and 17 progressor patients.

Remarks on this clonotype: Its antigen target is currently unknown. No much larger clone exists at a distance of one base, and base qualities are not known.

Relative to germline, V is 3 bases shorter and J is 2 bases shorter, with 13 bases between their ends. The germline V gene provides CDR1 MNHEY and CDR2 SVGAGI. The CDR3 starts with the cysteine, ends with the phenylalanine, and has 15 residues. Solely the CDR3 DNA is kept, with 45 bases framed from the first base. The study at large found these results: During validation, the model predicted progression to ophthalmopathy a median of about 6.3 months ahead of onset, with almost 71% sensitivity and almost 75% specificity. Sample size was not statistically predetermined, and blinding of investigators to group allocation was not performed. Ophthalmopathy was separated from stable hyperthyroidism by a 13 V-J signature model, with approximately 89% sensitivity and about 81% specificity obtained in cross-validation and 80%/75% obtained in testing. Blood samples also contained most of the expanded thyroid clonotypes (frequency above 0.001), which suggests that blood repertoires may reflect thyroid immune responses.

Ophthalmopathy patients had moderately to severely active disease, Clinical Activity Score of at least 3, NOSPECS grade of at least 4, and duration under 3 months. The study excluded patients with uncontrolled infections, other autoimmune diseases, pregnancy or lactation. Diagnoses relied on clinical symptoms, serum thyroxine and TRAb, thyroid ultrasound and orbital computed tomography. PBMCs were separated from roughly 9.3 ml of fresh peripheral blood using Ficoll-Paque density gradient centrifugation. Trizol reagent was used to extract total RNA, and RNA quality was then checked on an Agilent 2100 Bioanalyzer. TCR beta CDR3 regions were amplified from RNA transcripts. The first round of RT-PCR for the TCR CDR3 was performed with the HTBI primer set and the Qiagen OneStep RT-PCR kit. The libraries were constructed in a second round of multiplex PCR and then size-selected and purified. Sequencing of the libraries was done on an Illumina HiSeq2000 using paired-end 100 bp reads. The source study handled its data this way. SOAPnuke was used to process the raw data, throwing out any read that contained adapters or uncalled bases, had a mean Phred below 15, or lacked an exact constant-primer or identifier match. High-quality paired reads were merged using COPE v1.2.5, and each unique nucleotide sequence was defined as a clonotype. Clonotypes were aligned to IMGT TRBV, TRBD and TRBJ reference segments using MiTCR v1.1. The analysis was restricted to V-J combinations with a frequency above 0.0001, which together covered 99% to 99.2% of the repertoires. The TCS score was defined as the ratio of F50 (clonal expansion) to E x V (chaos), calculated using BLOSUM62-based TCRdist between CDR3 peptides within each V-J. Welch's t-statistics and random forest reduced 450 to 600 V-J features to 13, which were used in a naive Bayes classifier (R e1071). TCRdb reprocessed the public reads (quality trimming at Q25 with fastp, clone calling with MiXCR) and kept in-frame beta chains. Identical CDR3 proteins give one entry, which carries the most common genes and DNA. TCRdb's processing, not the authors', yielded these V and J calls. For this sample there are under 600,000 distinct CDR3 sequences; approximately 16% appear just once. Less than 3.5% of the sample comes from the top ten.

The rearranged chain carries TRBV6-5 and TRBJ1-1; perhaps TRBD1 is the D gene, with 5 bases matching. The sample taken for sequencing was blood. The source is a woman aged 40 to 50 with Graves' ophthalmopathy. The nucleotides are TGTGCCAGCAGTTATGTTATAGGGGTTAACACTGAAGCTTTCTTT. Translated, this gives CASSYVIGVNTEAFF.